These 31 T cell receptor beta chains share one sample of origin, sequenced in a study of response to subunit inactivated influenza vaccine. TCRdb re-analysed the RT-PCR reads in MiXCR, keeping a single row per CDR3 protein. The table records a few hundred thousand distinct CDR3 sequences, 11% to 15% of them present only once. Sequenced material: PBMCs from blood, taken 11 to 12 days after vaccination. The receptors come from a man aged 45-65 years who received an inactivated influenza vaccine.

This clonotype was counted only a few times. V usage is TRBV4-2 and J usage is TRBJ2-5, with D tentatively TRBD2 (7 bases). V lost 4 bases and J lost 5, with 20 bases in between. This CDR3 contains 16 residues. The germline gives CDR1 LGHNA, CDR2 YNFKEQ. CDR3 in DNA: TGTGCCAGCAGCCTTAGTAGGGGGGGGGAAGGGGAGACCCAGTACTTC. This translates into CASSLSRGGEGETQYF.

The chain employs TRBV20-1 and TRBJ2-3, with TRBD2 as a possible D gene (6 bases). The CDR3 is 15 residues long. Germline V lookup: CDR1 DFQATT, CDR2 SNEGSKA (reference sequence). V dropped 0 bases and J dropped 1 base, with 11 bases sitting between them. The DNA of the CDR3 is TGCAGTGCTAGAGATGGGCCGGGGGGCACAGATACGCAGTATTTT. This translates into CSARDGPGGTDTQYF.

A note on this clonotype: The junction departs from the called germline gene at one end, perhaps through a read error. V is TRBV15 and J is TRBJ1-2; D might be TRBD1 (5 bases). CDR1 and CDR2 (germline): LNHNV, YYDKDF (reference sequence). This CDR3 has 14 amino acids. Here the CDR3 reads CATRREQGVYGYTF. CDR3 sequence (DNA): TGTGCCACCAGGAGAGAGCAGGGCGTCTATGGCTACACCTTC.

This clonotype has a handful of counts. The V gene is TRBV15, the J gene TRBJ2-7; D not resolved. The CDR3 extends over 14 amino acids. The V gene lost 0 bases and the J gene lost 2 bases, with 8 bases spanning the gap. Germline CDR1 LNHNV, CDR2 YYDKDF (reference sequence). Here the CDR3 reads CATSREGLPYEQYF. Written as DNA, the CDR3 is TGTGCCACCAGCAGAGAAGGGCTCCCCTACGAGCAGTACTTC.

The rearrangement joins TRBV11-2 to TRBJ2-1, with D possibly being TRBD1 (5 bases). With 5 bases removed from V and 8 bases from J, the gap between germline ends came to 10 bases. The CDR3 is 12 amino acids. Germline V gene lookup returns CDR1 SGHAT and CDR2 FQNNGV. CDR3: CASSHGHDEQFF. In DNA form, the CDR3 reads TGTGCCAGCAGCCACGGACATGATGAGCAGTTCTTC.

The chain couples TRBV10-3 to TRBJ2-5; 11 bases match TRBD2. CDR1 is ENHRY and CDR2 is SYGVKD in the germline V gene. After removal of 4 bases from V and 3 bases from J, the junction contained 1 base not matched to a gene. There are 14 residues in the CDR3. CDR3 residues: CAISALAGEETQYF. The CDR3 coding sequence is TGTGCCATCAGTGCACTAGCGGGAGAAGAGACCCAGTACTTC.

The V gene is TRBV18, the J gene TRBJ2-1; 9 bases agree with TRBD2. The ends lost 3 bases at V and 9 bases at J; junction bases unmatched: 9. The CDR3 extends over 15 amino acids. Germline V gene data show CDR1 as KGHSH and CDR2 as LQKENI. This CDR3 reads CASSPAGLAGGEQFF. CDR3 sequence (DNA): TGTGCCAGCTCACCCGCGGGACTAGCTGGCGGTGAGCAGTTCTTC.

A few counts support this clonotype. CDR3 residues: CATSDPGHREGSQYF. CDR3 coding DNA: TGTGCCACCAGTGACCCCGGACACCGAGAAGGGAGCCAGTACTTC. The chain has TRBV24-1 and TRBJ2-5; D possibly uses TRBD1 or TRBD2 (5 bases each). CDR3 length: 15 residues. V lost 4 bases, J lost 10 bases, and 21 bases lay in between. The germline V gene encodes CDR1 KGHDR and CDR2 SFDVKD.

This clonotype has a handful of counts. V is TRBV7-2 and J is TRBJ2-7; D is unclear. CDR1 is SGHTA and CDR2 is FQGNSA in the germline V gene. With 2 bases removed from V and 2 bases from J, the gap between germline ends came to 10 bases. This CDR3 spans 14 amino acids. The chain's CDR3 is CASSLRRLPYEQYF. Here the CDR3 DNA reads TGTGCCAGCAGCTTACGAAGGTTGCCCTACGAGCAGTACTTC.

This clonotype was seen more than once but under ten times. The chain joins TRBV5-1 to TRBJ2-1; D is perhaps TRBD1 (6 bases). The V end lost 4 bases, the J end lost 0 bases, and 11 bases lay between the germline ends. Germline V CDR1 and CDR2: SGHRS, YFSETQ. The CDR3 totals 15 residues. In nucleotides, the CDR3 is TGCGCCAGCAGCGATACGGGACACTCCTACAATGAGCAGTTCTTC. Protein sequence: CASSDTGHSYNEQFF.

This clonotype has just a few counts. For the CDR3, the DNA is TGTGCCAGCAGCAACAGGGGGCTGAGTGAAGCTTTCTTT. As protein: CASSNRGLSEAFF. The rearrangement links TRBV14 to TRBJ1-1; TRBD1 matches at 9 bases. The germline CDR1 and CDR2 sequences are SGHDN and FVKESK. V shed 5 bases, J shed 7 bases, and the junction held 5 bases outside the gene matches. This CDR3 has 13 residues.

The V gene is TRBV7-9, the J gene TRBJ2-5; 7 bases agree with TRBD1. The CDR3 is made up of 13 amino acids. Trimming removed 4 bases from V and 14 bases from J; junction bases left unmatched: 13. Germline-derived CDR1 and CDR2 are SEHNR and FQNEAQ (reference sequence). CDR3 bases: TGTGCCAGCAGCTCAGGGACCGGGACAGTGGACTACTTC. This translates into CASSSGTGTVDYF. The full variable domain, completed using reference TRBV7-9 and TRBJ2-5, is DTGVSQNPRHKITKRGQNVTFRCDPISEHNRLYWYRQTLGQGPEFLTYFQNEAQLEKSRLLSDRFSAERPKGSFSTLEIQRTEQGDSAMYLCASSSGTGTVDYFGPGTRLLVL.

The chain links TRBV28 to TRBJ2-5; TRBD1 matches at 7 bases. Germline V gene data show CDR1 as MDHEN and CDR2 as SYDVKM. This CDR3 has 15 amino acids. J lost 1 base, V lost 7 bases, and 9 bases had no gene match. CDR3 sequence reads: CASTLGTGVQETQYF. The CDR3 region has the DNA TGTGCCAGCACCTTGGGTACAGGGGTCCAAGAGACCCAGTACTTC.

The V call is TRBV7-2, the J call TRBJ2-7; TRBD2 aligns across 11 bases. The CDR3 loop spans 17 amino acids. Germline loops: CDR1 SGHTA, CDR2 FQGNSA. V trimming: 5 bases; J trimming: 5 bases; junction bases outside the gene matches: 14. CDR3 loop: CASSAWATSGSYHEQYF. As DNA, the CDR3 is TGTGCCAGCAGCGCGTGGGCTACTAGCGGGAGTTACCACGAGCAGTACTTC. Supplemented by reference TRBV7-2 and TRBJ2-7, the full variable domain reads GAGVSQSPSNKVTEKGKDVELRCDPISGHTALYWYRQSLGQGLEFLIYFQGNSAPDKSGLPSDRFSAERTGGSVSTLTIQRTQQEDSAVYLCASSAWATSGSYHEQYFGPGTRLTVT.

The J gene is TRBJ2-1, the V gene TRBV24-1; no firm D call. This CDR3 spans 11 amino acids. Trimming took off 5 bases at V and 6 bases at J, with 4 bases between the two ends. Germline V gene data show CDR1 as KGHDR and CDR2 as SFDVKD. CDR3 in amino acids: CATSAINEQFF. CDR3 sequence (DNA): TGTGCCACCAGTGCCATCAATGAGCAGTTCTTC.

The sample holds many counts of this clonotype. This chain links TRBV6-5 with TRBJ2-5; D is unclear. Trimming took 8 bases from V and 5 from J, leaving 12 bases between them. The germline CDR1 and CDR2 sequences are MNHEY and SVGAGI. The CDR3 has 12 amino acids. CDR3 DNA sequence: TGTGCCAGCGGTCGAGCAACGGAGACCCAGTACTTC. Translation gives CASGRATETQYF.

This rearrangement joins TRBV5-6 to TRBJ2-4, with D tentatively TRBD1 (6 bases). CDR3 length: 13 residues. Trimming removed 3 bases from V and 6 bases from J, with 10 bases in between. The germline V gene encodes CDR1 SGHDT and CDR2 YYEEEE. CDR3 sequence reads: CASSSGTPNIQYF. In nucleotides, the CDR3 is TGTGCCAGCAGCTCGGGGACACCAAACATTCAGTACTTC.

This chain joins TRBV5-1 and TRBJ2-1; no clear D. V lost 7 bases and J lost 3, with 11 bases in between. Germline assignment: CDR1 SGHRS and CDR2 YFSETQ. This CDR3 is built from 13 residues. The CDR3 here is CASGLAGYNEQFF. The CDR3 coding sequence is TGCGCCAGCGGCCTGGCAGGCTACAATGAGCAGTTCTTC.

The gene calls are TRBV5-4 and TRBJ2-7; TRBD1 or TRBD2 may be the D gene (6 bases each). Trimming cost V 1 base and J 4 bases, with 18 bases left between them. The CDR3 has 16 amino acids. CDR1 and CDR2 from the germline V gene are SGHNT and YYREEE (reference sequence). CDR3 in amino acids: CASSLYYAGGRYEQYF. CDR3 in DNA: TGTGCCAGCAGCTTGTATTACGCCGGGGGCCGATACGAGCAGTACTTC.

V gene TRBV29-1 combines with J gene TRBJ2-1; possibly TRBD2 for D (6 bases). V lost 8 bases to trimming and J lost 4 bases, with 21 bases between them. The CDR3 runs 15 residues. Germline V gives CDR1 SQVTM, CDR2 ANQGSEA. The CDR3 is CSSGGTPNLYNEQFF. The CDR3 DNA reads TGCAGCTCCGGCGGGACTCCAAATCTATACAATGAGCAGTTCTTC.

The chain employs TRBV12-3 or TRBV12-4 and TRBJ2-7; D might be TRBD1 (6 bases). There are 12 residues in the CDR3. V shed 6 bases and J shed 12 bases, with 18 bases lying between them. The CDR3 coding sequence is TGTGCCAGCAGCTCCGGGACACCTCTCCCGTACTTC. This gives the protein CASSSGTPLPYF.

This clonotype has a handful of counts. The chain recombines TRBV21-1 with TRBJ2-1; the table's D call of TRBD2 was not tested on the DNA. TRBV21-1 is listed as a pseudogene. This CDR3 has 18 residues. The CDR3 bases are TGTGCCAGCAGCAACCTGGGACTAGCGGGGGTGGTCGGAAATGAGCAGTTCTTC. Its translation: CASSNLGLAGVVGNEQFF.

The V gene is TRBV24-1, the J gene TRBJ1-2; D is perhaps TRBD1 (6 bases). Germline assignment: CDR1 KGHDR and CDR2 SFDVKD. The CDR3 covers 13 residues. V was shortened by 4 bases and J by 8 bases, with 13 bases between the two germline ends. CDR3 nucleotides: TGTGCCACCAGTGAACAGGGAATGTGGGGCTACACCTTC. Its protein is CATSEQGMWGYTF.

The chain has TRBV10-3 and TRBJ2-1, with 8 positions matching TRBD2. Germline CDR1 is ENHRY and CDR2 is SYGVKD. The junction had 11 bases not matched to a gene; V was cut back by 6 bases and J by 4 bases. The CDR3 extends over 16 amino acids. CDR3 loop: CAIRSRGGLGYNEQFF. The CDR3 DNA reads TGTGCCATCAGATCCCGGGGGGGGCTAGGATACAATGAGCAGTTCTTC.

The genes are TRBV7-9 and TRBJ1-2, with TRBD1 as a possible D gene (6 bases). Trimming removed 5 bases at V and 4 bases at J, with 11 bases between. The CDR3 loop spans 13 amino acids. Germline assignment: CDR1 SEHNR and CDR2 FQNEAQ (reference sequence). The CDR3 is CASSGGAGYGYTF. The DNA of the CDR3 is TGTGCCAGCAGCGGGGGCGCCGGCTATGGCTACACCTTC.

This rearrangement joins TRBV7-2 to TRBJ2-3, with D possibly TRBD1 on 6 matching bases. Trimming shortened V by 4 bases and J by 0 bases, and 11 bases separated the two germline ends. The CDR3 runs 15 residues. The germline CDR1 and CDR2 sequences are SGHTA and FQGNSA. In nucleotides, the CDR3 is TGTGCCAGCAGCTGGCGGACAGCTAGCACAGATACGCAGTATTTT. Amino acids: CASSWRTASTDTQYF.

This chain connects TRBV20-1 to TRBJ2-3; 7 positions agree with TRBD2. The CDR3 extends over 14 amino acids. The germline gives CDR1 DFQATT, CDR2 SNEGSKA (reference sequence). Germline trimming cut 6 bases from V and 4 bases from J; bases unmatched to any gene: 10. The CDR3 DNA sequence: TGCAGTGCGGCAGGGAGGGTGGTGGCAGATACGCAGTATTTT. Translation: CSAAGRVVADTQYF.

The chain carries TRBV7-9 and TRBJ2-7; D gene uncertain. Germline CDR1 reads SEHNR; CDR2 reads FQNEAQ (reference sequence). V was shortened by 10 bases and J by 0 bases, with 13 bases between the two germline ends. The length of the CDR3 is 13 residues. In nucleotides, the CDR3 is TGTGCCACACTTGGCGGAACCTCCTACGAGCAGTACTTC. It specifies CATLGGTSYEQYF. The full variable domain, with the rest looked up from reference TRBV7-9 and TRBJ2-7, is DTGVSQNPRHKITKRGQNVTFRCDPISEHNRLYWYRQTLGQGPEFLTYFQNEAQLEKSRLLSDRFSAERPKGSFSTLEIQRTEQGDSAMYLCATLGGTSYEQYFGPGTRLTVT.

This clonotype was seen many times. This chain joins TRBV29-1 and TRBJ2-1, with 7 positions matching TRBD2. CDR1 is SQVTM and CDR2 is ANQGSEA in the germline V gene. The V gene end was trimmed by 6 bases and the J gene end by 14 bases; junction bases not matched to a gene: 19. The CDR3 extends over 14 amino acids. This CDR3 reads CSVRKVTSEGMEFF. The CDR3 bases are TGCAGCGTACGAAAGGTAACTAGCGAAGGTATGGAGTTCTTC.

This clonotype turned up a few times. V and J are TRBV20-1 and TRBJ2-1; D gene uncertain. V lost 1 base and J lost 4, with 17 bases in between. CDR3 length: 16 residues. Germline V gene data show CDR1 as DFQATT and CDR2 as SNEGSKA (reference sequence). The CDR3 DNA follows: TGCAGTGCTAGAGCGGCCAGCTCCTTGAAATACAATGAGCAGTTCTTC. Translation gives CSARAASSLKYNEQFF.

This clonotype has more than one count but fewer than ten. J is TRBJ2-1 and V is TRBV6-1, with 8 bases fitting TRBD2. The CDR3 contains 17 residues. CDR1 and CDR2 from the germline V gene are MNHNS and SASEGT. V shed 7 bases and J 8 bases; nucleotides not matched to a gene: 19. CDR3 loop: CASTHSGSGLAGDEQFF. As DNA, the CDR3 is TGTGCCAGCACCCACTCCGGATCAGGGCTAGCGGGCGATGAGCAGTTCTTC.